Listed here is a single TCR beta chain. Clones were read by immunoSEQ multiplex PCR, and TCRdb kept only the in-frame ones, dropping some. The repertoire holds 55,000 to 75,000 clones, with 80% to 85% as singletons. Per germline, CDR1 LGHDT and CDR2 YNNKEL (reference sequence). CDR3 length: 18 amino acids. J was trimmed by 3 bases and V by 2 bases; bases with no gene match: 6. This record comes from a study of blood T cell repertoires in COVID-19. Study information: The samples span acute and convalescent COVID-19 from the United States, Italy and Spain. T cells, B-cell-depleted T cells, or PBMCs provided the cDNA or gDNA that served as material.

During active infection, Seattle patients enrolled and were then monitored through disease. This clonotype was obtained from an older man with COVID-19, enrolled during active disease. Sequencing input: peripheral blood. The chain uses TRBV3-1 (or the pseudogene TRBV3-2) and TRBJ2-2; 13 bases line up with TRBD2. Here the CDR3 reads CASSQSRGLAGDTGELFF. CDR3 DNA sequence: TGTGCCAGCAGCCAATCCCGAGGACTAGCGGGAGACACCGGGGAGCTGTTTTTT.